This T cell receptor (beta chain) derives from a study of cytotoxic CD8 clonotypes in ibrutinib-treated CLL. Overall study: Mean yields were nearly 260,000 productive templates and 80,000 to 95,000 productive rearrangements per sample.

Concerning this clone itself: The target antigen is unknown.

The CDR3 extends over 15 amino acids. Per the germline V gene, CDR1 is GTSNPN and CDR2 is SVGIG (reference sequence). Deletions cut 3 bases from V and 2 bases from J, with 17 bases between. Sequenced by immunoSEQ multiplex PCR; TCRdb stores in-frame clones only, minus some. The table lists roughly 47,000 clones, around half of them singletons. Overall study findings and caveats: An increase in clonality occurred at ibrutinib response, followed by a return toward baseline at progression. Public clonotypes proved infrequent, and on treatment they shrank or remained steady. T-cell clonality at baseline went above that of age-matched healthy donors and rose and fell with circulating CD8+ T-cell counts.

The chain combines TRBV30 with TRBJ2-7; the D gene is possibly TRBD2 (6 bases). This material consisted of PBMCs, taken after 12 months of ibrutinib treatment. The sequence came from a human donor with chronic lymphocytic leukemia. In nucleotides, the CDR3 is TGTGCCTGGAGGGTCAAGCGGGCTCTAACCTACGAGCAGTACTTC. This gives the protein CAWRVKRALTYEQYF.